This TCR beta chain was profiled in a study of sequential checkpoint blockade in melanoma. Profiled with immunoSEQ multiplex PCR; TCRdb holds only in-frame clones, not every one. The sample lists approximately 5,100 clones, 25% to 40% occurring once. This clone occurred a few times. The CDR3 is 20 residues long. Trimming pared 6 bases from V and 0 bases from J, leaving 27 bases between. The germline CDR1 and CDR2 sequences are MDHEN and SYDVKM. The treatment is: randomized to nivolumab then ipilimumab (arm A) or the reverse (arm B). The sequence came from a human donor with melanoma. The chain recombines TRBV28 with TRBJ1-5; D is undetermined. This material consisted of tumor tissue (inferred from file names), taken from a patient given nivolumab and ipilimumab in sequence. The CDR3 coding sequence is TGTGCCAGCAGGCCCTTGGATCTACTCCCAGACTCGTATAGCAATCAGCCCCAGCATTTT. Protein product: CASRPLDLLPDSYSNQPQHF.